This passage covers 18 T cell receptor beta chains from one sample sequenced in a study of blood T cell repertoires in COVID-19. Data came from immunoSEQ multiplex PCR; TCRdb stores just in-frame clones and leaves some out. The table includes about 270,000 clones, approximately 90% detected once. The specimen was PBMCs or T cells enriched from blood (not recorded which). These receptors came from a woman younger than 30 who had recovered from COVID-19.

The sample holds one count of this clone. The chain joins TRBV18 to TRBJ2-3, with a possible D match to TRBD2 (7 bases). Germline V gives CDR1 KGHSH, CDR2 LQKENI. The length of the CDR3 is 15 residues. With 6 bases removed from V and 2 bases from J, the gap between germline ends came to 15 bases. The CDR3 region is CASSQRGANTDTQYF. CDR3 DNA sequence: TGTGCCAGCTCCCAACGGGGGGCAAACACAGATACGCAGTATTTT.

The chain is built from TRBV5-6 and TRBJ1-1; 7 bases line up with TRBD1. CDR3 size: 15 residues. Germline V gene data show CDR1 as SGHDT and CDR2 as YYEEEE. The J segment lost 0 bases and the V segment lost 4 bases, leaving 6 bases of the junction unmatched. In DNA, the CDR3 is TGTGCCAGCAGCCCCCTGACAGGGATGAACACTGAAGCTTTCTTT. This gives the protein CASSPLTGMNTEAFF.

This sequence joins TRBV3-1 (or the pseudogene TRBV3-2) and TRBJ2-7; 8 bases are a match to TRBD2. V dropped 1 base and J dropped 0; count of bases not matched to a gene: 5. Germline CDR1 and CDR2: LGHDT and YNNKEL (reference sequence). The CDR3 covers 16 residues. CDR3 sequence reads: CASSQVPRGDSYEQYF. The CDR3 DNA sequence: TGTGCCAGCAGCCAAGTCCCGCGGGGGGACTCCTACGAGCAGTACTTC.

In its sample, this clone was seen a few times. This CDR3 is CASSWDRTEGNTIYF. The CDR3 DNA follows: TGTGCCAGCAGTTGGGACAGGACAGAAGGAAACACCATATATTTT. The V call is TRBV6-5, the J call TRBJ1-3, with 8 bases lining up with TRBD1. From germline, CDR1 is MNHEY and CDR2 SVGAGI. The J segment lost 4 bases and the V segment lost 4 bases, leaving 6 bases of the junction unmatched. This CDR3 spans 15 amino acids.

The V and J genes are TRBV7-9 and TRBJ1-4; 7 bases fit TRBD1. Germline V gene sequence: CDR1 SEHNR, CDR2 FQNEAQ (reference sequence). Germline trimming cut 5 bases from V and 4 bases from J; bases unmatched to any gene: 7. The CDR3 has 15 residues. The CDR3 DNA follows: TGTGCCAGCAGCCCAGGGGGGAAGATTAATGAAAAACTGTTTTTT. This translates into CASSPGGKINEKLFF. The full variable domain, with the rest looked up from reference TRBV7-9 and TRBJ1-4, is DTGVSQNPRHKITKRGQNVTFRCDPISEHNRLYWYRQTLGQGPEFLTYFQNEAQLEKSRLLSDRFSAERPKGSFSTLEIQRTEQGDSAMYLCASSPGGKINEKLFFGSGTQLSVL.

The chain links TRBV7-2 to TRBJ1-6; D gene uncertain. The length of the CDR3 is 16 residues. CDR1 and CDR2 (germline): SGHTA, FQGNSA. Trimming removed 3 bases from V and 0 bases from J, with 9 bases in between. As DNA, the CDR3 is TGTGCCAGCAGCTTCGGCTGGAGCTCCTATAATTCACCCCTCCACTTT. This translates into CASSFGWSSYNSPLHF.

V gene TRBV12-5 combines with J gene TRBJ1-2; TRBD1 matches 9 bases. Germline CDR1 is LGHNT and CDR2 is FRNRAP. Losses at the gene ends were 6 bases for V and 8 bases for J; bases not matched to a gene: 7. This CDR3 has 13 amino acids. CDR3 sequence: CASGPGQGGGYTF. The CDR3 nucleotides are TGTGCTAGTGGGCCGGGACAGGGAGGAGGCTACACCTTC.

CDR3 nucleotide sequence: TGTGCCTGGAGTCCTCGGACAGGCACCAATAATTCACCCCTCCACTTT. Protein product: CAWSPRTGTNNSPLHF. The chain uses TRBV30 and TRBJ1-6; 7 bases fit TRBD1. Germline CDR1 and CDR2: GTSNPN and SVGIG (reference sequence). CDR3 length: 16 residues. J gave up 5 bases and V 2 bases, and 9 bases lay outside the gene matches.

Only one count was recorded for this clone. The chain uses TRBV4-1 and TRBJ1-2; D perhaps matches TRBD1 (6 bases). Germline V gene sequence: CDR1 MGHRA, CDR2 YSYEKL. This CDR3 comprises 14 residues. V lost 2 bases, J lost 8 bases, and 15 bases lay in between. CDR3 nucleotides: TGCGCCAGCAGCCAAAGTGGGCAGGGGTGGGGCTACACCTTC. The encoded protein is CASSQSGQGWGYTF.

The V call is TRBV5-8, the J call TRBJ1-2, with 8 bases lining up with TRBD1. V dropped 2 bases and J dropped 2; count of bases not matched to a gene: 2. CDR3 length: 14 amino acids. From germline, CDR1 is SGHTS and CDR2 YDEGEE. CDR3 region: CASSLRTGNYGYTF. The CDR3 bases are TGTGCCAGCAGCTTAAGGACAGGGAACTATGGCTACACCTTC.

The V call is TRBV21-1, the J call TRBJ2-1; the table gives TRBD1 as D, unverified against the DNA. TRBV21-1 counts as a pseudogene. The CDR3 is 16 amino acids. The CDR3, as DNA: TGTGCCAGCAGCCCCGGGACAGGGGCCTTTCTTGATGAGCAGTTCTTC. Amino acids: CASSPGTGAFLDEQFF.

As DNA, the CDR3 is TGTGCCAGCAGCCGTGCTGGACAGGTTTACAATGAGCAGTTCTTC. It is translated as CASSRAGQVYNEQFF. The chain carries TRBV11-3 and TRBJ2-1, with 7 bases identical to TRBD1. The CDR3 totals 15 residues. After removal of 5 bases from V and 4 bases from J, the junction contained 8 bases not matched to a gene. Per germline, CDR1 SGHNT and CDR2 YENEEA.

V gene TRBV5-1 combines with J gene TRBJ2-3, with 7 positions matching TRBD1. CDR1 and CDR2 from the germline V gene are SGHRS and YFSETQ. J lost 7 bases, V lost 4 bases, and 6 bases had no gene match. This CDR3 contains 13 residues. The CDR3 reads CASSETGRNTQYF. CDR3 coding DNA: TGCGCCAGCAGCGAGACAGGGCGGAATACGCAGTATTTT.

Concerning this clone: Different DNA sequences within this sample yield the same CDR3. This chain uses TRBV19 with TRBJ1-1; 8 bases align to TRBD1. Germline trimming cut 3 bases from V and 1 base from J; bases unmatched to any gene: 4. The length of the CDR3 is 15 residues. Looked up from germline, CDR1 is LNHDA and CDR2 is SQIVND (reference sequence). The CDR3 here is CASSIPGGANTEAFF. Here the CDR3 DNA reads TGTGCCAGTAGTATCCCAGGGGGCGCGAACACTGAAGCTTTCTTT.

The chain recombines TRBV5-4 with TRBJ2-7; D ambiguous. Germline-derived CDR1 and CDR2 are SGHNT and YYREEE (reference sequence). The CDR3 runs 17 residues. Between the trimmed V and J ends, which lost 3 bases and 0 bases, there was a span of 19 bases. CDR3 residues: CASSSKSGVPLSYEQYF. CDR3 DNA: TGTGCCAGCAGCTCTAAATCAGGCGTGCCCCTCTCCTACGAGCAGTACTTC.

The chain has TRBV6-1 and TRBJ2-7; 8 bases are shared with TRBD1. V dropped 3 bases and J dropped 5; count of bases not matched to a gene: 6. The length of the CDR3 is 14 residues. Germline values: CDR1 MNHNS, CDR2 SASEGT. CDR3 nucleotide sequence: TGTGCCAGCAGTGATCGGGACAGGTCCCACGAGCAGTACTTC. This codes for CASSDRDRSHEQYF.

This chain links TRBV19 with TRBJ1-2, with TRBD1 identical over 8 bases. The CDR3 loop spans 13 amino acids. Germline-derived CDR1 and CDR2 are LNHDA and SQIVND (reference sequence). Trimming removed 6 bases from V and 4 bases from J; junction bases left unmatched: 4. The CDR3 DNA follows: TGTGCCAGTAGCCTCGACAGGGGCTATGGCTACACCTTC. Protein product: CASSLDRGYGYTF.

This chain connects TRBV4-1 to TRBJ2-3; 8 nucleotides line up with TRBD2. The CDR3 runs to 15 residues. The V gene's germline CDR1 is MGHRA and CDR2 YSYEKL. Losses at the gene ends were 5 bases for V and 0 bases for J; bases not matched to a gene: 4. The chain's CDR3 is CASSRIAGSTDTQYF. CDR3 coding DNA: TGCGCCAGCAGCAGGATAGCGGGGAGCACAGATACGCAGTATTTT.